These T cell receptor beta chains were read from a single sample in a study of cytomegalovirus exposure and HLA in healthy donors. TCRdb keeps only in-frame clones here, not all; method: immunoSEQ multiplex PCR. The top ten clones hold about 1.7% of a sample with some 200,000 clones, more than 60% of them seen once. Sample: PBMCs. These receptors came from a man aged 45-65 years in good health and CMV-seronegative. Each CDR3 is given with its conserved first and last residue. Each record gives: clone size, J gene, D gene, V gene, CDR3 protein, CDR3 DNA. D genes are given only for firm matches. Clone size is shown for a subset of rows, as once, few, many or a class of expanded clone.

NA TRBJ2-1 TRBD2 TRBV9 CASSVSGNGNEQFF TGTGCCAGCAGCGTAAGCGGGAACGGGAATGAGCAGTTCTTC
NA TRBJ2-7 NA TRBV28 CASSLQYEQYF TGTGCCAGCAGTTTACAGTACGAGCAGTACTTC
NA TRBJ2-5 TRBD2 TRBV11-3 CASSLEASGSTETQYF TGTGCCAGCAGCTTAGAAGCTAGCGGGAGTACGGAGACCCAGTACTTC
NA TRBJ1-1 NA TRBV18 CASSAIAEAEAFF TGTGCCAGCTCCGCGATCGCGGAGGCTGAAGCTTTCTTT
NA TRBJ2-4 TRBD1 TRBV19 CASSTWDSLAKNIQYF TGTGCCAGTAGTACTTGGGACAGCCTAGCCAAAAACATTCAGTACTTC
NA TRBJ2-2 TRBD2 TRBV11-2 CASNLAGVGELFF TGTGCCAGCAACTTAGCGGGAGTCGGGGAGCTGTTTTTT
NA TRBJ2-7 NA TRBV28 CASSPGQYEQYF TGTGCCAGCAGTCCAGGACAGTACGAGCAGTACTTC
NA TRBJ2-7 NA TRBV4-2 CASSQSSGDSFTYEQYF TGTGCCAGCAGCCAATCATCGGGGGATAGCTTTACCTACGAGCAGTACTTC
once TRBJ1-1 NA TRBV10-3 CAISAARLTEAFF TGTGCCATCAGTGCTGCCAGATTGACTGAAGCTTTCTTT
NA TRBJ1-3 NA TRBV2 CASSEWQGNSGNTIYF TGTGCCAGCAGTGAATGGCAGGGGAACTCTGGAAACACCATATATTTT
few TRBJ1-1 TRBD1 TRBV6-1 CASSAKGAGTEAFF TGTGCCAGCAGTGCAAAGGGGGCTGGGACTGAAGCTTTCTTT